Listed below are T cell receptor beta chains from one sample, sequenced in a study of OX40 agonist ivuxolimab in advanced cancers. The data were produced by immunoSEQ multiplex PCR, yet TCRdb's version contains in-frame clones alone and is incomplete. The sample lists 65,000 to 80,000 clones, around 85% seen once, with approximately 0.68% in the top ten. The starting material was CD4+ or CD8+ T cells sorted from blood, obtained in a trial of the OX40 agonist ivuxolimab. The receptor source for this set is an adult with an advanced solid tumor such as melanoma, head and neck, liver or kidney cancer. Each CDR3 is given with its conserved first and last residue. D genes are given only for firm matches. Some rows mark clone size as missing; the rest say once, few, many or name a class of expanded clone.

clone size,D gene,J gene,V gene,CDR3 DNA,CDR3 protein
NA,NA,TRBJ1-2,TRBV18,TGTGCCAGCTCCCAAGAGGGAGTGTATGGCTACACCTTC,CASSQEGVYGYTF
NA,NA,TRBJ2-7,TRBV7-2,TGTGCCAGCAGCTTAGATATAACTAACTACGAGCAGTACTTC,CASSLDITNYEQYF
NA,NA,TRBJ1-1,TRBV7-2,TGTGCCAGCAGCGCCATTCCCGGGGGAAAGGCTTTCTTT,CASSAIPGGKAFF
NA,NA,TRBJ2-3,TRBV27,TGTGCCAGCAGTCCTACAGTTAGCACAGATACGCAGTATTTT,CASSPTVSTDTQYF
NA,TRBD2,TRBJ2-7,TRBV6-6,TGTGCCAGCAGACTAGCGGGGGCATACGAGCAGTACTTC,CASRLAGAYEQYF
few,TRBD1,TRBJ1-2,TRBV5-6,TGTGCCAGCAGCCCGACAGGGGCCAACTATGGCTACACCTTC,CASSPTGANYGYTF
NA,NA,TRBJ1-2,TRBV5-1,TGCGCCAGCAGCTTGGCCGAGGGAAGTGGCTATGGCTACACCTTC,CASSLAEGSGYGYTF
NA,NA,TRBJ1-2,TRBV5-1,TGCGCCAGCAGCTTGAGCTGGGGGCTTCAGTATGGCTACACCTTC,CASSLSWGLQYGYTF
NA,NA,TRBJ1-1,TRBV7-2,TGTGCCAGCAGCACCGACAGAAACACTGAAGCTTTCTTT,CASSTDRNTEAFF
few,NA,TRBJ1-5,TRBV4-1,TGCGCCAGCAGCCCTCTCCGGGCCAATCAGCCCCAGCATTTT,CASSPLRANQPQHF
NA,NA,TRBJ2-7,TRBV29-1,TGCAGCGTTGTGGGGGTTAGGTACGAGCAGTACTTC,CSVVGVRYEQYF
NA,NA,TRBJ2-5,TRBV19,TGTGCCAGTAGTATAACGGGGGCGGAGGAGACCCAGTACTTC,CASSITGAEETQYF
NA,TRBD1,TRBJ2-5,TRBV12-5,TGTGCTAGTGGTTTGAACAGGGGAGAGACCCAGTACTTC,CASGLNRGETQYF
NA,NA,TRBJ1-2,TRBV2,TGTGCCAGCAAGACAGAGATGAGGGGCGGCTACACCTTC,CASKTEMRGGYTF
NA,NA,TRBJ1-2,TRBV5-6,TGTGCCAGCAGCTTGATTTCCTATGGCTACACCTTC,CASSLISYGYTF
NA,TRBD1,TRBJ2-5,TRBV5-4,TGTGCCAGCAGCCCGGGACAGGGTACGGAGACCCAGTACTTC,CASSPGQGTETQYF
NA,NA,TRBJ2-5,TRBV29-1,TGCAGCGTTGATGGGACAGAGACCCAGTACTTC,CSVDGTETQYF
NA,TRBD1,TRBJ1-2,TRBV5-6,TGTGCCAGCAGCTTATTGGGACAGGGGGAGTACTATGGCTACACCTTC,CASSLLGQGEYYGYTF
medium-sized,TRBD1,TRBJ1-5,TRBV4-3,TGCGCCAGCAGCCAAGGTCGGGACAGGCCCCAGCATTTT,CASSQGRDRPQHF
once,NA,TRBJ1-4,TRBV11-2,TGTGCCAGCAGCTTATCAGGGTTTGAGGAAAAACTGTTTTTT,CASSLSGFEEKLFF
NA,NA,TRBJ1-3,TRBV6-5,TGTGCCAGCATGAGCAGTGGAAACACCATATATTTT,CASMSSGNTIYF
NA,TRBD1,TRBJ1-4,TRBV4-1,TGCGCCAGCAGCCGGAGGACAGGGGAGTTGGAAAAACTGTTTTTT,CASSRRTGELEKLFF
NA,TRBD1,TRBJ2-4,TRBV18,TGTGCCAGCTCATCTCGAGGGGGCTACGACATTCAGTACTTC,CASSSRGGYDIQYF
NA,NA,TRBJ2-3,TRBV5-1,TGCGCCAGCAGCTGGGGAACAGGAAGGGGCACAGATACGCAGTATTTT,CASSWGTGRGTDTQYF
once,NA,TRBJ1-4,TRBV9,TGTGCCAGCAGCGACTCCCCCAGGGGCGGTAATGAAAAACTGTTTTTT,CASSDSPRGGNEKLFF
NA,NA,TRBJ2-3,TRBV5-1,TGCGCCAGCAGCTTGTGGGGCGTGAGCACAGATACGCAGTATTTT,CASSLWGVSTDTQYF
NA,TRBD1,TRBJ1-4,TRBV7-9,TGTGCCAGCAACCGACAGGGGGCAGGTGAAAAACTGTTTTTT,CASNRQGAGEKLFF
NA,NA,TRBJ1-1,TRBV5-1,TGCGCCAGCAGCTTGCAGGGTGGGGGCACTGAAGCTTTCTTT,CASSLQGGGTEAFF
NA,NA,TRBJ2-2,TRBV5-8,TGTGCCAGCAGCTTATACATTTCTACCGGGGAGCTGTTTTTT,CASSLYISTGELFF
once,NA,TRBJ2-7,TRBV7-2,TGTGCCAGCAGCCCAGAAGGGATGAGGGCCTACGAGCAGTACTTC,CASSPEGMRAYEQYF
NA,NA,TRBJ2-2,TRBV7-8,TGTGCCAGCAGCTTAGCTCAACACCCCACCGGGGAGCTGTTTTTT,CASSLAQHPTGELFF
few,NA,TRBJ1-1,TRBV5-1,TGCGCCAGCAGCACGAACTCTGAAACTGAAGCTTTCTTT,CASSTNSETEAFF